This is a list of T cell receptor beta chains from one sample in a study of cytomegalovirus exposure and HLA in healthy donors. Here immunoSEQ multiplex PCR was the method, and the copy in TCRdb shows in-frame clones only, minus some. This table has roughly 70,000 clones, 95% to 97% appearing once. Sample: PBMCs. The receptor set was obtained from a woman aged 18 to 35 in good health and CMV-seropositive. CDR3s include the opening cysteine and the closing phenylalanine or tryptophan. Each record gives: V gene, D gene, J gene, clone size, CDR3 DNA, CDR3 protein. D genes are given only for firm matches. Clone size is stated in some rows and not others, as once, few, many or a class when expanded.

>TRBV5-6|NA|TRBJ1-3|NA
TGTGCCAGCAGCTTCGGGTTGGCTGGAAACACCATATATTTT
CASSFGLAGNTIYF
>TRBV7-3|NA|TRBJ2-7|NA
TGTGCCAGCAGCTTCAATGCGGGGAGCTCCTACGAGCAGTACTTC
CASSFNAGSSYEQYF
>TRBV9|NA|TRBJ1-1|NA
TGTGCCAGCAGCGTAGTCTCGGGCACTGAAGCTTTCTTT
CASSVVSGTEAFF
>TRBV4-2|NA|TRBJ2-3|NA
TGTGCCAGCAGCCAAGATGAACCAGGGGGGAGCAATACGCAGTATTTT
CASSQDEPGGSNTQYF
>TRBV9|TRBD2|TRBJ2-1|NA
TGTGCCAGCAGCGGGACTAGCGGGAGGGCCGGGGAGCAGTTCTTC
CASSGTSGRAGEQFF
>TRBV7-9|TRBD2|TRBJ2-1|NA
TGTGCCAGCAGCCAGGGGACTAGCGGCTGGAATGAGCAGTTCTTC
CASSQGTSGWNEQFF
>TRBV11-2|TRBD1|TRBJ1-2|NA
TGTGCCACCTCGACAGGGGGCAACTATGGCTACACCTTC
CATSTGGNYGYTF
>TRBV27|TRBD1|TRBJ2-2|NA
TGTGCCAGCAGTCCCGGGACAGGGGGCACCGGGGAGCTGTTTTTT
CASSPGTGGTGELFF
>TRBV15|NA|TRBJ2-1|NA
TGTGCCACCAGCAGAGACCTACTAGCCCAGAGCTCCTACAATGAGCAGTTCTTC
CATSRDLLAQSSYNEQFF
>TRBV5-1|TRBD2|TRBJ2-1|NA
TGCGCCAGCAGCCCACCGGGGGTAGCGGGAGGGGGCAATGAGCAGTTCTTC
CASSPPGVAGGGNEQFF
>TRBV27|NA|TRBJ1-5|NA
TGTGCCAGCAGTTTAGGCGGGGGCGCGAATCAGCCCCAGCATTTT
CASSLGGGANQPQHF
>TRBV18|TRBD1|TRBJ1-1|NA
TGTGCCAGCTCACCTATATCCGGGACAGGGATGAACACTGAAGCTTTCTTT
CASSPISGTGMNTEAFF
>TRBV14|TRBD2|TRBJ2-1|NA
TGTGCCAGCAGCCAAGGATACCTAGCGGGAGGATTCTACAATGAGCAGTTCTTC
CASSQGYLAGGFYNEQFF
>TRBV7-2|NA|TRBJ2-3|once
TGTGCCAGCAGCTTAGATACGACTCCAAGCACAGATACGCAGTATTTT
CASSLDTTPSTDTQYF
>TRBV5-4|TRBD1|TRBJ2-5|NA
TGTGCCAGCAAGGGACAGGGTAGGGAGACCCAGTACTTC
CASKGQGRETQYF
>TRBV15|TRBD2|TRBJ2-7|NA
TGTGCCACCAGCAGGTCTAGCGGCTACGAGCAGTACTTC
CATSRSSGYEQYF
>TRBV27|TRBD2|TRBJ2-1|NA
TGTGCCAGCAGTTTTACCGGACTAGCGGGAGGCCTAAATGAGCAGTTCTTC
CASSFTGLAGGLNEQFF
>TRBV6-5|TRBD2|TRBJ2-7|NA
TGTGCCAGCAGAGATAGCGGGAGTGGGTCCTACGAGCAGTACTTC
CASRDSGSGSYEQYF
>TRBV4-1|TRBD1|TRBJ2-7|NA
TGCGCCAGCAGCCCTGGACAGGTCCACGAGCAGTACTTC
CASSPGQVHEQYF
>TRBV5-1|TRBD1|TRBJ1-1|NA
TGCGCCAGCAGCTTGAGCCAGGGGGGAACTGAAGCTTTCTTT
CASSLSQGGTEAFF
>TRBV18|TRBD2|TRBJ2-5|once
TGTGCCAGCTCACCACCCCCTAGCGGGAGGCCGGGGGGTGAGACCCAGTACTTC
CASSPPPSGRPGGETQYF
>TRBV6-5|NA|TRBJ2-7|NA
TGTGCCAGCAGTTACGCCTGGGCAGGGGACTACGAGCAGTACTTC
CASSYAWAGDYEQYF
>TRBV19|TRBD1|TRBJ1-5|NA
TGTGCCAGTAGGGATACAGGGGCGAGACGTCAGCCCCAGCATTTT
CASRDTGARRQPQHF
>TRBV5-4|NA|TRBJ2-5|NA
TGTGCCAGCTCCATAATGGCAGCGCGACAAGAGACCCAGTACTTC
CASSIMAARQETQYF
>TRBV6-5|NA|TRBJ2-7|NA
TGTGCCAGCAGTTACACAAGGGGCTACGAGCAGTACTTC
CASSYTRGYEQYF
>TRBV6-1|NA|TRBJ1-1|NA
TGTGCCAGCAGTGAAGTCCTTTGGGGCGACATAGTGAAAGGAGCTTTCTTT
CASSEVLWGDIVKGAFF
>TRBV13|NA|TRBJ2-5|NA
TGTGCCAGCAGCTTATCGACGGGAGAAGTACGGGGAGAAGAGACCCAGTACTTC
CASSLSTGEVRGEETQYF
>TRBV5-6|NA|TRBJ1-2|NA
TGTGCCAGCAGCTTGGTAGGACACACAAAGAATTTC
CASSLVGHTKNF
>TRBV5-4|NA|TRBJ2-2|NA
TGTGCCAGCAGCTTGGGCAGGGTCAACACCGGGGAGCTGTTTTTT
CASSLGRVNTGELFF
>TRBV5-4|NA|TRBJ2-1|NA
TGTGCCAGCAGCTTGGACGCGGCGGGCTCCTACAATGAGCAGTTCTTC
CASSLDAAGSYNEQFF
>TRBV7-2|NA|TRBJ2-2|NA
TGTGCCAGCAGCTCCGGGACCGGGGGATGGAGCACCGGGGAGCTGTTTTTT
CASSSGTGGWSTGELFF
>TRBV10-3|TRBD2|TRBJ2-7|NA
TGTGCCATCAGTGATTCTAGCGGGCATTCCTACGAGCAGTACTTC
CAISDSSGHSYEQYF
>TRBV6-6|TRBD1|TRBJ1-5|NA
TGTGCCAGCAGGCCCCCCGGACAGGGGGTGCCGTGGCCCCAGCATTTT
CASRPPGQGVPWPQHF
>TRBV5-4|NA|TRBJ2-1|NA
TGTGCGTACAGGGTTTGGGGGTCCTACAATGAGCAGTTCTTC
CAYRVWGSYNEQFF
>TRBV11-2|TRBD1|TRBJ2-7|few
TGTGCCAGCAGCCCTCGACAGGGCTCCTACGAGCAGTACTTC
CASSPRQGSYEQYF
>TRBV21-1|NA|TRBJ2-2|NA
TGTGCCAGCAGCCACTCGGACAGGGGGATCGGGGAGCTGTTTTTT
CASSHSDRGIGELFF
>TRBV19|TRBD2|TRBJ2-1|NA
TGTGCCAGTAGGGCGGGAGGGCCATACAATGAGCAGTTCTTC
CASRAGGPYNEQFF
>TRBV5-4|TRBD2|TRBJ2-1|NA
TGTGCCAGCAGCTTGGCCGACGGGAGGTCCTACAATGAGCAGTTCTTC
CASSLADGRSYNEQFF
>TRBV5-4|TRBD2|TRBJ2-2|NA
TGTGCCAGCAGCTTGAGGCTAGCGGGAGTAGAAGCCGGGGAGCTGTTTTTT
CASSLRLAGVEAGELFF